Below are 29 T cell receptor beta chains sequenced from a single sample in a study of Graves' ophthalmopathy and Graves' hyperthyroidism. CDR3 regions of TCR beta were amplified from RNA transcripts. In the first round, RT-PCR was carried out with HTBI primers, and a multiplex PCR formed the second round. One entry per CDR3 protein results from TCRdb running MiXCR on the multiplex PCR reads. The sample has around 340,000 distinct CDR3 sequences; 15% to 20% are singletons. The sample was peripheral blood. The receptors originated from an adult man with Graves' ophthalmopathy.

This chain joins TRBV19 and TRBJ2-2; 10 bases are shared with TRBD1. V trimming: 5 bases; J trimming: 4 bases; junction bases outside the gene matches: 4. Germline CDR1 reads LNHDA; CDR2 reads SQIVND (reference sequence). The CDR3 sequence is 15 residues long. In DNA, the CDR3 is TGTGCCAGTAGTGGGGGACAGGGGACCACCGGGGAGCTGTTTTTT. It codes for CASSGGQGTTGELFF.

The table lists this clonotype with many counts. This chain uses TRBV2 with TRBJ2-5; maybe TRBD1 (6 bases). Germline V gives CDR1 SNHLY, CDR2 FYNNEI. V lost 7 bases to trimming and J lost 3 bases, with 9 bases between them. CDR3 size: 12 residues. CDR3 coding DNA: TGTGCCAGCACCCCAGGGGAAGAGACCCAGTACTTC. This codes for CASTPGEETQYF. Full variable domain (rest looked up from reference TRBV2 and TRBJ2-5): EPEVTQTPSHQVTQMGQEVILRCVPISNHLYFYWYRQILGQKVEFLVSFYNNEISEKSEIFDDQFSVERPDGSNFTLKIRSTKLEDSAMYFCASTPGEETQYFGPGTRLLVL.

V is TRBV11-1 and J is TRBJ2-7; 11 bases map to TRBD2. Germline loops: CDR1 SGHAT, CDR2 FQDESV (reference sequence). CDR3 length: 14 amino acids. J was trimmed by 6 bases and V by 5 bases; bases with no gene match: 6. The CDR3 protein is CASSNSGRAAEQYF. The CDR3 DNA reads as TGTGCCAGCAGCAATAGCGGGAGGGCTGCCGAGCAGTACTTC. Looking up the rest from reference TRBV11-1 and TRBJ2-7 gives the full variable domain: EAEVAQSPRYKITEKSQAVAFWCDPISGHATLYWYRQILGQGPELLVQFQDESVVDDSQLPKDRFSAERLKGVDSTLKIQPAELGDSAMYLCASSNSGRAAEQYFGPGTRLTVT.

This clonotype was observed at least ten times. This chain joins TRBV18 and TRBJ1-1; a weak D match, TRBD1 (5 bases). The CDR3 spans 14 residues. Looked up from germline, CDR1 is KGHSH and CDR2 is LQKENI. V lost 4 bases, J lost 3 bases, and 12 bases lay in between. CDR3 amino acids: CASSLNQGYTEAFF. DNA for the CDR3: TGTGCCAGCTCACTAAACCAGGGATACACTGAAGCTTTCTTT.

This clonotype was detected many times. The V and J genes are TRBV5-6 and TRBJ2-5, with D perhaps TRBD1 (6 bases). Trimming stripped 4 bases from V and 0 bases from J, with 13 bases between. From germline, CDR1 is SGHDT and CDR2 YYEEEE. The CDR3 length is 15 residues. The CDR3 DNA reads as TGTGCCAGCAGCATCGGGACAACATACCAAGAGACCCAGTACTTC. The encoded protein is CASSIGTTYQETQYF.

This clonotype appeared many times. The CDR3 loop is CASSPTTGDEGSYTF. CDR3 nucleotides: TGCGCCAGCAGCCCAACTACAGGGGATGAAGGGAGCTACACCTTC. The genes are TRBV5-1 and TRBJ1-2, with TRBD1 identical over 7 bases. The CDR3 is 15 residues long. CDR1 is SGHRS and CDR2 is YFSETQ in the germline V gene. With 4 bases clipped from V and 9 bases from J, the junction kept 15 bases outside the gene matches.

The chain joins TRBV6-2 or TRBV6-3 to TRBJ2-6; no clear D gene. Germline loops: CDR1 MNHEY, CDR2 SVGEGT. The CDR3 consists of 14 residues. Trimming removed 8 bases at V and 0 bases at J, with 8 bases between. CDR3 protein: CASGRISGANVLTF. The CDR3 nucleotides are TGTGCCAGCGGGCGGATCTCTGGGGCCAACGTCCTGACTTTC.

This clonotype appeared many times. The V and J genes are TRBV28 and TRBJ1-2; 7 bases align to TRBD1. CDR1 and CDR2 (germline): MDHEN, SYDVKM. This CDR3 is 11 amino acids long. The V gene end was trimmed by 8 bases and the J gene end by 8 bases; junction bases not matched to a gene: 5. CDR3 in amino acids: CASGRQGGYTF. The CDR3 DNA follows: TGTGCCAGCGGGAGACAGGGAGGCTACACCTTC.

Ten or more counts support this clonotype. This chain connects TRBV11-1 to TRBJ2-7; 8 nucleotides match TRBD2. With V trimmed by 3 bases and J by 2 bases, 3 bases remained unmatched. The germline gives CDR1 SGHAT, CDR2 FQDESV (reference sequence). The CDR3 extends over 14 amino acids. CDR3 loop: CASSLLAGPYEQYF. DNA of the CDR3: TGTGCCAGCAGCTTGTTAGCGGGACCCTACGAGCAGTACTTC.

The chain recombines TRBV2 with TRBJ1-5; 9 bases fit TRBD1. V was pared by 2 bases and J by 7 bases, with 6 bases of the junction left unmatched. The germline gives CDR1 SNHLY, CDR2 FYNNEI. This CDR3 region has 15 residues. The CDR3 spells CASSEQGQGLQPQHF. The CDR3 DNA reads as TGTGCCAGCAGTGAACAGGGACAGGGTTTGCAGCCCCAGCATTTT.

In its sample, this clonotype was seen many times. J is TRBJ2-7 and V is TRBV12-3 or TRBV12-4; the match to TRBD2 covers 7 bases. V lost 6 bases, J lost 0 bases, and 17 bases stayed unmatched. The CDR3 has 18 amino acids. CDR3 residues: CASSGRSVRTRVSYEQYF. The CDR3 DNA sequence: TGTGCCAGCAGCGGCCGGTCCGTGAGGACTAGGGTCTCCTACGAGCAGTACTTC.

There are many counts of this clonotype. The V gene is TRBV7-2, the J gene TRBJ1-1; D call uncertain. Trimming pared 6 bases from V and 0 bases from J, leaving 11 bases between. Germline CDR1 and CDR2: SGHTA and FQGNSA. The CDR3 runs 14 residues. The chain's CDR3 is CASRFPGMNTEAFF. The CDR3 coding sequence is TGTGCCAGCAGGTTTCCGGGCATGAACACTGAAGCTTTCTTT.

This clonotype was observed at least ten times. The V and J genes are TRBV7-3 and TRBJ1-1, with 7 bases lining up with TRBD1. The CDR3 extends over 15 amino acids. The germline gives CDR1 SGHTA, CDR2 FQGTGA. The V gene end was trimmed by 0 bases and the J gene end by 6 bases; junction bases not matched to a gene: 7. CDR3 in DNA: TGTGCCAGCAGCTTAACCCCCGGGACAGTCGCTGAAGCTTTCTTT. Its protein is CASSLTPGTVAEAFF.

This chain links TRBV30 with TRBJ1-1, with D maybe TRBD1 (6 bases). The CDR3 spans 12 residues. V was trimmed by 5 bases and J by 5 bases, leaving 12 bases between them. CDR1 is GTSNPN, CDR2 SVGIG, per germline (reference sequence). CDR3 DNA: TGTGCCTGGGAACAGGGAGGGACTGAAGCTTTCTTT. It specifies CAWEQGGTEAFF.

At least ten counts were recorded for this clonotype. This rearrangement joins TRBV9 to TRBJ2-5, with D maybe TRBD1 (6 bases). Per the germline V gene, CDR1 is SGDLS and CDR2 is YYNGEE. V lost 0 bases and J lost 7, with 16 bases in between. The CDR3 totals 15 residues. The CDR3 region has the DNA TGTGCCAGCAGCGTAGGGACAGTATCCCCTGGGACCCAGTACTTC. Translation: CASSVGTVSPGTQYF.

In its sample, this clonotype was seen many times. The chain couples TRBV20-1 to TRBJ2-7, with 11 bases identical to TRBD2. The length of the CDR3 is 14 residues. Germline values: CDR1 DFQATT, CDR2 SNEGSKA (reference sequence). V trimming: 6 bases; J trimming: 2 bases; junction bases outside the gene matches: 6. The CDR3 sequence is CSAMTSGATYEQYF. In DNA, the CDR3 is TGCAGTGCCATGACTAGCGGGGCTACCTACGAGCAGTACTTC.

On this clonotype itself: A read error is possible here, since a much larger clone lies one base away. The CDR3 loop reads CSARQGNYGYTF. In DNA, the CDR3 is TGCAGTGCTAGACAGGGAAACTATGGCTACACCTTC. The chain couples TRBV20-1 to TRBJ1-2, with D perhaps TRBD1 (5 bases). V was cut by 2 bases and J by 2 bases, with 6 bases left in between. Per the germline V gene, CDR1 is DFQATT and CDR2 is SNEGSKA (reference sequence). The CDR3 spans 12 residues.

The chain joins TRBV15 to TRBJ1-2, with D tentatively TRBD1 (6 bases). CDR3 length: 15 amino acids. V shed 4 bases and J shed 3 bases, with 15 bases lying between them. Germline V lookup: CDR1 LNHNV, CDR2 YYDKDF (reference sequence). The CDR3 region has the DNA TGTGCCACCAGCAACCCGCCCGGGGGGCACTATGGCTACACCTTC. Translating it yields CATSNPPGGHYGYTF.

This clonotype was seen at least ten times. V is TRBV19 and J is TRBJ1-5; 9 nucleotides agree with TRBD1. Trimming cost V 4 bases and J 6 bases; bases outside gene matches: 4. This CDR3 has 14 amino acids. Germline CDR1 reads LNHDA; CDR2 reads SQIVND (reference sequence). The CDR3: CASSTRTGVQPQHF. The CDR3 DNA reads as TGTGCCAGTAGTACGCGGACAGGGGTTCAGCCCCAGCATTTT.

In this sample, this clonotype turned up many times. The chain is built from TRBV3-1 and TRBJ1-2; 7 nucleotides agree with TRBD1. V shed 4 bases, J shed 4 bases, and the junction held 12 bases outside the gene matches. The CDR3 totals 16 residues. The germline V gene encodes CDR1 LGHDT and CDR2 YNNKEL (reference sequence). CDR3 bases: TGTGCCAGCAGCCGGCTCCTCGGGACAGCACCCTATGGCTACACCTTC. Residues: CASSRLLGTAPYGYTF.

This clonotype occurred many times. The rearrangement links TRBV4-3 to TRBJ2-2; tentatively, D is TRBD1 (5 bases). The CDR3 totals 16 residues. In germline, CDR1 is LGHNA, CDR2 YSLEER. The ends were cut back, 0 bases at V and 5 bases at J, with 13 bases in the middle. The CDR3 loop reads CASSQDSGLLTGELFF. The CDR3 DNA sequence: TGCGCCAGCAGCCAAGATTCAGGGCTTTTAACCGGGGAGCTGTTTTTT.

This clonotype was counted ten times or more. The J gene is TRBJ1-5, the V gene TRBV11-3, with a weak D call TRBD1 (5 bases). Trimming cost V 3 bases and J 5 bases, with 14 bases left between them. The CDR3 sequence is 15 residues long. Germline lookup yields CDR1 SGHNT and CDR2 YENEEA. CDR3 residues: CASSLGRAPHQPQHF. DNA of the CDR3: TGTGCCAGCAGCTTGGGCAGGGCCCCCCATCAGCCCCAGCATTTT.

This clonotype was seen a handful of times. The chain couples TRBV18 to TRBJ1-5; 8 bases align to TRBD1. Trimming at V came to 4 bases and at J to 5 bases, leaving 13 bases not matched to a gene. Looked up from germline, CDR1 is KGHSH and CDR2 is LQKENI. The CDR3 is 17 amino acids. The CDR3 coding sequence is TGTGCCAGCTCACAGGTACAGGGGGTCGGGATCCATCAGCCCCAGCATTTT. Translation: CASSQVQGVGIHQPQHF.

This clonotype occurred many times. CDR3 region: CASSIDREGRETQYF. DNA for the CDR3: TGTGCCAGTAGTATAGATCGAGAAGGGCGAGAGACCCAGTACTTC. The chain couples TRBV19 to TRBJ2-5, with D hard to call. The germline V and J ends were trimmed by 0 bases and 4 bases, with 12 bases remaining between them. The germline gives CDR1 LNHDA, CDR2 SQIVND (reference sequence). The CDR3 has 15 residues.

Ten or more counts support this clonotype. This chain links TRBV27 with TRBJ1-1; D unclear. CDR1 and CDR2 from the germline V gene are MNHEY and SMNVEV (reference sequence). Trimming took 3 bases from V and 1 from J, leaving 6 bases between them. CDR3 size: 13 residues. The CDR3 reads CASSFAGNTEAFF. The DNA for the CDR3 is TGTGCCAGCAGTTTTGCAGGGAACACTGAAGCTTTCTTT.

This clonotype was detected many times. The chain joins TRBV6-5 to TRBJ2-4, with D maybe TRBD2 (5 bases). This CDR3 has 13 amino acids. CDR1 and CDR2 (germline): MNHEY, SVGAGI. V lost 6 bases and J 0 bases, leaving 6 bases between the germline ends. The chain's CDR3 is CASRGLAKNIQYF. Written as DNA, the CDR3 is TGTGCCAGCAGAGGACTAGCCAAAAACATTCAGTACTTC.

The chain joins TRBV2 to TRBJ2-2; 11 nucleotides match TRBD2. Germline CDR1 reads SNHLY; CDR2 reads FYNNEI. V shed 10 bases, J shed 4 bases, and the junction held 5 bases outside the gene matches. There are 14 residues in the CDR3. CDR3 loop: CATRLAGPTGELFF. CDR3 sequence (DNA): TGTGCCACCAGACTAGCGGGACCCACCGGGGAGCTGTTTTTT.

The CDR3 region is CSVARGRSYEQYF. The CDR3 nucleotides are TGCAGCGTTGCCAGGGGGAGATCCTACGAGCAGTACTTC. The chain uses TRBV29-1 and TRBJ2-7; TRBD1 agrees at 7 bases. The CDR3 spans 13 residues. The germline CDR1 and CDR2 sequences are SQVTM and ANQGSEA. Unmatched junction bases numbered 4, after V lost 4 bases and J lost 1 base.

There are many counts of this clonotype. This rearrangement joins TRBV18 to TRBJ1-2; D is uncertain. V was cut by 3 bases and J by 1 base, with 6 bases left in between. Germline CDR1 reads KGHSH; CDR2 reads LQKENI. The CDR3 contains 13 residues. The CDR3 DNA follows: TGTGCCAGCTCACCGGACGGTAACTATGGCTACACCTTC. It specifies CASSPDGNYGYTF.